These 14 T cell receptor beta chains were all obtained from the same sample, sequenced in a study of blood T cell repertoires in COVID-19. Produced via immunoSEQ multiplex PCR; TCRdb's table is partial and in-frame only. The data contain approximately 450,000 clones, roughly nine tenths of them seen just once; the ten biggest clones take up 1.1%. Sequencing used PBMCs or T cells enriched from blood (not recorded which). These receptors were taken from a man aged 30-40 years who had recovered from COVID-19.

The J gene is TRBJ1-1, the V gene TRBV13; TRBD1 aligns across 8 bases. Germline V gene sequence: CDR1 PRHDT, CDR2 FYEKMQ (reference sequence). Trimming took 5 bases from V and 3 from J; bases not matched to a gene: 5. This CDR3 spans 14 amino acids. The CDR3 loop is CASSLDRGDTEAFF. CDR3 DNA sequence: TGTGCCAGCAGCCTTGACAGGGGAGACACTGAAGCTTTCTTT.

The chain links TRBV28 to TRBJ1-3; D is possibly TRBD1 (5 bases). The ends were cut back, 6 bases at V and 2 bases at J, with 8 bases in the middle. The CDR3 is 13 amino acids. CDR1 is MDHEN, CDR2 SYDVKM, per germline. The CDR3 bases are TGTGCCAGCAGCGGACATGCTGGAAACACCATATATTTT. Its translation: CASSGHAGNTIYF.

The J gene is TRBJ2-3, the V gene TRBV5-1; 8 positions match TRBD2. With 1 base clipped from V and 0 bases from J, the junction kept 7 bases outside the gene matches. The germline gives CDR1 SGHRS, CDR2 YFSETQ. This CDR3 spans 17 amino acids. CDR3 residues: CASSLTLAGTSTDTQYF. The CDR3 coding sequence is TGCGCCAGCAGCTTGACCCTAGCGGGCACTAGCACAGATACGCAGTATTTT.

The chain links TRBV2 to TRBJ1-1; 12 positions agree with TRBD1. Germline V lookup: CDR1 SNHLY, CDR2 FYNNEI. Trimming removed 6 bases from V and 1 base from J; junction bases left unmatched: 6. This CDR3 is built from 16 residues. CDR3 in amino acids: CASRAGTGGPNTEAFF. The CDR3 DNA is TGTGCCAGCAGAGCCGGGACAGGGGGCCCGAACACTGAAGCTTTCTTT.

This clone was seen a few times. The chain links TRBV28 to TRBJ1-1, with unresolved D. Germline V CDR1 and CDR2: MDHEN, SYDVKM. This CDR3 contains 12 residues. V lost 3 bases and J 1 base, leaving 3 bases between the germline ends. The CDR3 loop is CASSFQNTEAFF. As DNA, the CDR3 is TGTGCCAGCAGTTTCCAGAACACTGAAGCTTTCTTT.

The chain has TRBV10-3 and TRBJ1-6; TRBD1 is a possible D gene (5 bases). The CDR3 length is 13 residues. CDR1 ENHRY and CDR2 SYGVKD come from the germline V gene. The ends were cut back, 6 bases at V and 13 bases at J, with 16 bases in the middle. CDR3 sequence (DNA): TGTGCCATCAGAGGTAACGGGGGGGTCCCCCTCCACTTT. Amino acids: CAIRGNGGVPLHF.

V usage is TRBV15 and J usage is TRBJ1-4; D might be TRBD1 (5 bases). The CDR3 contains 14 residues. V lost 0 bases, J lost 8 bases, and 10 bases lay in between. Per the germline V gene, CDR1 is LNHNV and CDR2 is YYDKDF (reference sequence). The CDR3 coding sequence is TGTGCCACCAGCAGAGATCGGACACCCGAAAAACTGTTTTTT. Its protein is CATSRDRTPEKLFF.

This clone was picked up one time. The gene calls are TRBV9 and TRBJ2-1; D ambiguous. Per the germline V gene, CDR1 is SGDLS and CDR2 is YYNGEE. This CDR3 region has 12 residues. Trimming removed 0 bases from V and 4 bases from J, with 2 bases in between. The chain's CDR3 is CASSVAYNEQFF. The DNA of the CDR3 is TGTGCCAGCAGCGTAGCTTACAATGAGCAGTTCTTC.

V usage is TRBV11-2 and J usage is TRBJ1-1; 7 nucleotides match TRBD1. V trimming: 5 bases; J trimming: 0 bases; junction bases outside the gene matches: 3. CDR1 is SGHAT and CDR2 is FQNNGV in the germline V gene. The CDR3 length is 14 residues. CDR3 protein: CASSGGTVNTEAFF. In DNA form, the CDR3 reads TGTGCCAGCAGCGGGGGGACAGTGAACACTGAAGCTTTCTTT.

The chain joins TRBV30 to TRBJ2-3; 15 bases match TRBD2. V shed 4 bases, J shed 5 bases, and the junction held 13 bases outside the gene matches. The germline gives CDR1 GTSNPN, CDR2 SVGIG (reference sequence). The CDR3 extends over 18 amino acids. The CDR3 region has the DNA TGTGCCTGGAAAGGACTAGCGGGAGGGCCCGGGGCGGGAGATACGCAGTATTTT. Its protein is CAWKGLAGGPGAGDTQYF.

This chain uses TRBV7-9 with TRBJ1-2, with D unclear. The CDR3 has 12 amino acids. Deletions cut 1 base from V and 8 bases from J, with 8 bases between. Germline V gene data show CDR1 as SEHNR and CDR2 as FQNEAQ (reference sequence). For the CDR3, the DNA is TGTGCCAGCAGCTTAGTTTTCGAGGGCTACACCTTC. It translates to CASSLVFEGYTF.

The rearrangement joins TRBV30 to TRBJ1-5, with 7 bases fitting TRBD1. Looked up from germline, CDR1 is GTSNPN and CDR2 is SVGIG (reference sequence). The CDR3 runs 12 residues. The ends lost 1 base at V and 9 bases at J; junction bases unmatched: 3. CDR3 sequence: CAWSASGGPQHF. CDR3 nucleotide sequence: TGTGCCTGGAGTGCCTCAGGGGGGCCCCAGCATTTT.

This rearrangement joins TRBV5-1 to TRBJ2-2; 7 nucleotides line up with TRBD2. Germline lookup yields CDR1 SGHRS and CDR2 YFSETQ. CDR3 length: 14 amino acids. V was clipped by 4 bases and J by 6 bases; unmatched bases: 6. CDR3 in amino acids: CASSPTTSPGELFF. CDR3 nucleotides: TGCGCCAGCAGCCCCACGACTAGCCCCGGGGAGCTGTTTTTT.

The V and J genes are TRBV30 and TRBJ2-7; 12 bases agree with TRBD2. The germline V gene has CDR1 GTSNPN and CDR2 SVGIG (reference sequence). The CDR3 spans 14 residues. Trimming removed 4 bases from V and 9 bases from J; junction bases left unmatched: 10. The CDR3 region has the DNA TGTGCCTGGACTAGCGGGGGGGCCGCGCAGGCGCAGTACTTC. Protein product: CAWTSGGAAQAQYF.